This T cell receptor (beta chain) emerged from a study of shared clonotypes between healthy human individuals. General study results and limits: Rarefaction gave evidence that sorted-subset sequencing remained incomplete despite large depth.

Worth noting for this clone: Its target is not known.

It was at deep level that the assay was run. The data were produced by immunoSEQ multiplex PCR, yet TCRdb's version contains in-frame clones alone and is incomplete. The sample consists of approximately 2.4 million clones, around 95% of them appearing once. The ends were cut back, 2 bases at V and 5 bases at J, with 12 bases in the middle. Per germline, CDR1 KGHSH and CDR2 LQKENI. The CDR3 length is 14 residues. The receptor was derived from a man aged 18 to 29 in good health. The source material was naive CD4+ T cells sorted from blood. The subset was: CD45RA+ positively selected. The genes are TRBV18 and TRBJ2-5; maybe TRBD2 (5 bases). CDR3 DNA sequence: TGTGCCAGCTCACCAATCGGGGTTGTGGAGACCCAGTACTTC. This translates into CASSPIGVVETQYF.